The source of this T cell receptor beta chain is a study of blood T cell repertoires in COVID-19. Sequenced by immunoSEQ multiplex PCR; TCRdb stores in-frame clones only, minus some. Here the sample spans about 180,000 clones, around 83% being singletons. This clone has a handful of counts. V shed 2 bases and J shed 5 bases, with 12 bases lying between them. Germline-derived CDR1 and CDR2 are LGHDT and YNNKEL (reference sequence). CDR3 length: 14 residues. The V call is TRBV3-1 (or the pseudogene TRBV3-2), the J call TRBJ1-2; D gene ambiguous. The specimen sequenced was peripheral blood. The source is a human donor in a cohort sampled during active COVID-19. The CDR3 region is CASSQSSRRYGYTF. The DNA of the CDR3 is TGTGCCAGCAGCCAATCGAGTCGGCGGTATGGCTACACCTTC.